The T cell receptor beta chain under discussion was sequenced for a study of T-cell reconstitution after alpha-beta-depleted transplantation in children (dated by TCRdb to 2015 to 2016). General notes on the study: Using TCR repertoire profiling, the study quantitatively followed how T-cell immune reconstitution unfolded in children after TCRalphabeta/CD19-depleted allogeneic hematopoietic cell transplantation. Results the study describes overall, beyond this receptor: In some patients, high TCRbeta diversity at day 60 was attributed to recipient T cells and intrathymic progenitors that had survived conditioning. The apparently early alphabetaT-cell count recovery about two months after transplant was reportedly dependent on only several hundred rapidly expanded clones derived from non-depleted graft cells. The frequencies of hyperexpanded clones fell over the following months, and after one year, T-cell counts and TCRbeta diversity were mostly attributed to newly produced T cells.

This clonotype was seen at least ten times. Its antigen remains undetermined. Qualities for individual bases were not recorded, and no much larger clone is one base off. CDR1 and CDR2 are read off the germline V gene as MDHEN and SYDVKM. The CDR3 runs 12 amino acids, cysteine and phenylalanine included. The DNA shown is the 36-base CDR3, in frame from base 1. Relative to germline, V is 6 bases shorter and J is 0 bases shorter, with 5 bases between their ends. The library was prepared using PCR. This sample was sequenced with an Illumina HiSeq 2500. To normalize quantification of the TCRbeta repertoire, the TCR libraries were built with molecular barcoding that relied on unique molecular identifiers. The public sequencing data were trimmed at Q25 with fastp and processed into clonotypes with MiXCR by TCRdb, which kept only in-frame beta chains. Every entry covers one CDR3 protein and lists the most common genes and DNA from its rows. The sample yields around 30,000 distinct CDR3 sequences; about 6.8% were counted once. The ten largest make up over 20% of the sample.

This sample's time point label indicates: day 60 (about 2 months) after transplantation. Interpreted using the paper, the treatment or condition label stands for: allogeneic hematopoietic cell transplantation with graft depleted of TCRalphabeta T cells and CD19 B cells. TCRalphabeta/CD19-depleted allogeneic hematopoietic cell grafts were given to the transplant recipients, all of whom were children. The source material was peripheral blood, sampled 60 days after TCRalphabeta/CD19-depleted stem cell transplant. The receptor chain draws on TRBV28 and TRBJ1-2, with the D gene not confidently named. The sequence was collected from a child in the first two years of life who had a stem cell transplant for acute myeloid leukemia, so the T cells may come from the graft donor. Read as DNA, the sequence is TGTGCCAGCAGGCAGCCTAACTATGGCTACACCTTC. This yields the protein CASRQPNYGYTF.